Listed here is a single T cell receptor (beta chain). The sample is drawn from a study of blood T cell repertoires in COVID-19. Germline CDR1 reads SQVTM; CDR2 reads ANQGSEA. This CDR3 comprises 14 residues. V was trimmed by 6 bases and J by 4 bases, leaving 16 bases between them. How the authors handled the data: For nucleated cells, counts were estimated from reference gene primer amplification. The repertoire was sequenced with immunoSEQ multiplex PCR; TCRdb's copy has only in-frame clones and lacks some. V, J and clone size reflect that table, while D and trimming were determined from the DNA. The table lists about 170,000 clones, around four fifths of them singletons.

This TCR came from a woman older than 75 with COVID-19, enrolled during active disease. Sequencing used peripheral blood. The chain is built from TRBV29-1 and TRBJ2-1; D not resolved. In nucleotides, the CDR3 is TGCAGCGTCGCCGTCCGAAGCAATTACAATGAGCAGTTCTTC. This codes for CSVAVRSNYNEQFF.